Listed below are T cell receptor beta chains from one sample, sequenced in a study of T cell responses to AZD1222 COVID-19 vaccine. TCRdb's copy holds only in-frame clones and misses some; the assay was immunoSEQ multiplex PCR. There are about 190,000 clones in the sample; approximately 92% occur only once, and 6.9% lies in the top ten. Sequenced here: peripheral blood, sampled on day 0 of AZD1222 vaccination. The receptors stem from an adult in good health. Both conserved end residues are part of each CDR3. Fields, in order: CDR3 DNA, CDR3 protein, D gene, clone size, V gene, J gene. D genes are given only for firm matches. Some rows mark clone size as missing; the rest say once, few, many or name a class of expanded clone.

cdr3_nt: TGTGCCAGCAGTCCTCCGGCCCCTTACTCCTACAATGAGCAGTTCTTC
cdr3_aa: CASSPPAPYSYNEQFF
d_call: NA
clone_size: NA
v_call: TRBV27
j_call: TRBJ2-1

cdr3_nt: TGTGCCAGCAGCTTAGGATCCAGCGGGGGGGCCTACGAGCAGTACTTC
cdr3_aa: CASSLGSSGGAYEQYF
d_call: TRBD2
clone_size: NA
v_call: TRBV7-2
j_call: TRBJ2-7

cdr3_nt: TGTGCCAGCAGTAAACTAGCGGGGGGGCGGGAGACCCAGTACTTC
cdr3_aa: CASSKLAGGRETQYF
d_call: TRBD2
clone_size: NA
v_call: TRBV6-8
j_call: TRBJ2-5

cdr3_nt: TGCGCCAGCAGCCCTTATCTTAGCGGGGGGTCCACAGATACGCAGTATTTT
cdr3_aa: CASSPYLSGGSTDTQYF
d_call: TRBD2
clone_size: NA
v_call: TRBV5-1
j_call: TRBJ2-3

cdr3_nt: TGTGCCAGCAGCCCGGGGGTCACGGTGACGCAAGAGACCCAGTACTTC
cdr3_aa: CASSPGVTVTQETQYF
d_call: NA
clone_size: NA
v_call: TRBV5-4
j_call: TRBJ2-5

cdr3_nt: TGCGCCAGCAGCTTTGGTAGGGGGTTCCAAGAGACCCAGTACTTC
cdr3_aa: CASSFGRGFQETQYF
d_call: NA
clone_size: NA
v_call: TRBV5-1
j_call: TRBJ2-5

cdr3_nt: TGCGCCAGCAGCCCGCGGGAAAGCTCCTACAATGAGCAGTTCTTC
cdr3_aa: CASSPRESSYNEQFF
d_call: NA
clone_size: NA
v_call: TRBV4-1
j_call: TRBJ2-1

cdr3_nt: TGTGCCAGTAGTACAGCCGGGACTAGCCCTGGGGTGGATACGCAGTATTTT
cdr3_aa: CASSTAGTSPGVDTQYF
d_call: TRBD2
clone_size: NA
v_call: TRBV19
j_call: TRBJ2-3

cdr3_nt: TGTGCCACCAGCTCCACGACAGGGGCGGGAGGGTTCAATCAGCCCCAGCATTTT
cdr3_aa: CATSSTTGAGGFNQPQHF
d_call: TRBD1
clone_size: once
v_call: TRBV15
j_call: TRBJ1-5

cdr3_nt: TGTGCCAGCAGCCAAGCCCCGATAGCGGGGGCCCCGAACACAGATACGCAGTATTTT
cdr3_aa: CASSQAPIAGAPNTDTQYF
d_call: TRBD2
clone_size: few
v_call: TRBV3-1/TRBV3-2
j_call: TRBJ2-3

cdr3_nt: TGTGCCAGCAGCATAGACAGAACCTCCTTTAGGGCCCTCCACTTT
cdr3_aa: CASSIDRTSFRALHF
d_call: NA
clone_size: NA
v_call: TRBV5-4
j_call: TRBJ1-6

cdr3_nt: TGTGCCAGCAGACCCCCGCAGGGGATCACCGGGGAGCTGTTTTTT
cdr3_aa: CASRPPQGITGELFF
d_call: NA
clone_size: NA
v_call: TRBV6-1
j_call: TRBJ2-2

cdr3_nt: TGTGCCAGCAGCATATTACGGACAGGGGGCGAAGCTTTCTTT
cdr3_aa: CASSILRTGGEAFF
d_call: TRBD1
clone_size: NA
v_call: TRBV7-8
j_call: TRBJ1-1

cdr3_nt: TGCGCCAGCAGAAGGACAGATTACAATGAGCAGTTCTTC
cdr3_aa: CASRRTDYNEQFF
d_call: NA
clone_size: NA
v_call: TRBV5-1
j_call: TRBJ2-1

cdr3_nt: TGTGCCAGCGGATCCAGGGATACTCGACCCAAAAACATTCAGTACTTC
cdr3_aa: CASGSRDTRPKNIQYF
d_call: NA
clone_size: NA
v_call: TRBV28
j_call: TRBJ2-4